Listed here are 16 T cell receptor beta chains from one sample, sequenced in a study of tumor-infiltrating lymphocytes in primary liver carcinoma. The template, approximately 500 ng total RNA, yielded TCR beta cDNA made with a constant-region primer. Three-round nested multiplex PCR performed with slightly modified ARM-PCR produced the TCR beta libraries. Investigators reported that the first two PCR rounds, at 9 to 11 cycles each, used TRBV1-TRBV30 forward primers with a C-beta reverse primer. TCRdb reanalysed the multiplex PCR reads using MiXCR and keeps one entry per CDR3 protein. In the table there are 80,000 or so distinct CDR3 sequences, 71% of which are singletons. Both RNA and DNA were isolated together from around 20-30 mg of bulk tissue that had not been sorted. Sequences were obtained from liver tumor tissue from sampling region 4. Described subset: tumor region T4, right-lateral pole. Source of these receptors: a woman aged 55-70 years with primary liver carcinoma and hepatitis B virus infection.

Details on this clonotype: The CDR3 does not close with the conserved phenylalanine or tryptophan, likely indicating a read error. This chain uses TRBV6-2 or TRBV6-3 with TRBJ2-7; the D gene is possibly TRBD2 (5 bases). Germline lookup yields CDR1 MNHEY and CDR2 SVGEGT. The CDR3 length is 13 residues. The CDR3 here is CAGSYFLAGEQYS. DNA for the CDR3: TGTGCCGGCAGTTACTTTCTAGCCGGCGAGCAGTACTCC.

To note about this clonotype: Germline is not matched at one junction end, which may reflect a read error. In nucleotides, the CDR3 is TGTGTCAGCAGTGGAGAGACTAGCGGGAGTTGGGAACAGTACTTC. Amino acids: CVSSGETSGSWEQYF. The chain has TRBV6-1 and TRBJ2-7; TRBD2 aligns across 12 bases. Germline lookup yields CDR1 MNHNS and CDR2 SASEGT. This CDR3 is built from 15 residues.

Regarding this clonotype: This CDR3 is missing its conserved last phenylalanine or tryptophan, likely due to a read error. This rearrangement joins TRBV24-1 to TRBJ2-7; maybe TRBD2 (5 bases). Germline CDR1 is KGHDR and CDR2 is SFDVKD. This CDR3 region has 14 residues. The V gene lost 0 bases and the J gene lost 5 bases, with 10 bases spanning the gap. The CDR3 region is CATSDLEGRHEQYL. CDR3 DNA: TGTGCCACCAGTGATTTGGAGGGAAGGCACGAGCAGTACTTA.

For this clonotype: This may arise from a read error, as a much more abundant clone is one base away. V gene TRBV19 combines with J gene TRBJ1-1; D gene ambiguous. CDR3 length equals 14 residues. Per germline, CDR1 LNHDA and CDR2 SQIVND (reference sequence). V dropped 8 bases and J dropped 4 bases, with 17 bases sitting between them. In DNA, the CDR3 is TGTGCCAGTCACACCAACCGGGCGAGCACTGAAGCTTTCTTT. Translation: CASHTNRASTEAFF.

This clonotype was counted between two and nine times. The CDR3 does not close with the conserved phenylalanine or tryptophan, likely indicating a read error. This chain joins TRBV29-1 and TRBJ2-3; TRBD1 might be the D (5 bases). The CDR3 loop spans 12 amino acids. V lost 1 base to trimming and J lost 4 bases, with 6 bases between them. The germline gives CDR1 SQVTM, CDR2 ANQGSEA. CDR3 residues: CSVEGGADTQYL. Written as DNA, the CDR3 is TGCAGCGTTGAAGGGGGCGCAGATACGCAGTATCTT.

The chain joins TRBV29-1 to TRBJ1-1; weak D call: TRBD1 (5 bases). Germline V lookup: CDR1 SQVTM, CDR2 ANQGSEA. The CDR3 is 15 amino acids. V shed 1 base and J shed 1 base, with 13 bases lying between them. CDR3 region: CSVEVHRRGNTEAFF. The DNA for the CDR3 is TGCAGCGTTGAAGTTCACAGGCGAGGGAACACTGAAGCTTTCTTT.

This clonotype was recorded many times. The rearrangement joins TRBV6-5 to TRBJ2-1, with TRBD2 matching 7 bases. Germline lookup yields CDR1 MNHEY and CDR2 SVGAGI. V shed 5 bases and J 9 bases; nucleotides not matched to a gene: 16. The length of the CDR3 is 16 residues. The DNA for the CDR3 is TGTGCCAGCAGTAAGAGGACCGTGAGCGGGACGGGTGAGCAGTTCTTC. Its translation is CASSKRTVSGTGEQFF.

Details on this clonotype: A much larger clone is a single base away; this may be a read error. The rearrangement uses TRBV5-5 and TRBJ2-5, with 7 nucleotides matching TRBD1. The V and J ends lost 5 bases and 4 bases, in that order; junction bases with no gene match: 20. Germline V lookup: CDR1 SGHKS, CDR2 YYEKEE (reference sequence). The CDR3 is 18 residues long. This chain's CDR3 is CASRLGAMVTGYAETQYF. In DNA, the CDR3 is TGTGCCAGCAGGCTGGGGGCTATGGTGACAGGGTATGCAGAGACCCAGTACTTC.

This clonotype was observed a few times. V gene TRBV28 combines with J gene TRBJ2-1, with D possibly TRBD2 on 6 matching bases. Trimming removed 3 bases at V and 10 bases at J, with 16 bases between. Germline V CDR1 and CDR2: MDHEN, SYDVKM. The CDR3 loop spans 14 amino acids. The CDR3 bases are TGTGCCAGCAGTTTTAGCGGCGGACGGATGGAGCAGTTCTTC. Translated: CASSFSGGRMEQFF.

About this clonotype itself: No conserved phenylalanine or tryptophan is present at the end of the CDR3, so a read error is the likely explanation. The gene calls are TRBV12-5 and TRBJ2-1; possible D gene TRBD2, 6 bases. The germline V and J ends were trimmed by 0 bases and 8 bases, with 14 bases remaining between them. Germline values: CDR1 LGHNT, CDR2 FRNRAP. The CDR3 has 15 residues. The CDR3 coding sequence is TGTGCTAGTGGTTTGGTCGAGGGGAGGATCGATGAGCAGTTCCTC. Encoded protein: CASGLVEGRIDEQFL.

The CDR3: CARTAGCSCSRSIYEQYF. Written as DNA, the CDR3 is TGTGCCAGGACAGCTGGGTGCTCTTGCTCGCGATCAATCTACGAGCAGTACTTC. The V call is TRBV28, the J call TRBJ2-7, with D possibly TRBD1 on 5 matching bases. Between the trimmed V and J ends, which lost 9 bases and 3 bases, there was a span of 30 bases. CDR1 and CDR2 (germline): MDHEN, SYDVKM. The CDR3 totals 18 residues.

In this sample, this clonotype turned up many times. The CDR3 nucleotides read TGTGCCAGCAGCCGGCGACGGGACTATACGCAGTATTTT. Protein product: CASSRRRDYTQYF. This rearrangement joins TRBV28 to TRBJ2-3; D might be TRBD2 (6 bases). The V gene's germline CDR1 is MDHEN and CDR2 SYDVKM. The CDR3 is 13 amino acids. Trimming cost V 6 bases and J 7 bases, with 14 bases left between them.

At least ten counts were recorded for this clonotype. This sequence joins TRBV28 and TRBJ2-5, with D tentatively TRBD2 (6 bases). CDR3 length: 15 residues. Germline CDR1 MDHEN, CDR2 SYDVKM. The V and J ends lost 4 bases and 5 bases respectively, with 17 bases between them. CDR3 region: CASSSSIGAGETQYF. CDR3 coding DNA: TGTGCCAGCAGTTCCTCTATAGGGGCGGGGGAGACCCAGTACTTC.

This chain uses TRBV28 with TRBJ2-1, with 8 bases that match TRBD1. V shed 1 base, J shed 0 bases, and the junction held 2 bases outside the gene matches. The CDR3 runs 16 residues. Germline V gene sequence: CDR1 MDHEN, CDR2 SYDVKM. CDR3 coding DNA: TGTGCCAGCAGTTTATTTGGACAGGGCTCCTACAATGAGCAGTTCTTC. It codes for CASSLFGQGSYNEQFF.

Points on this clonotype: One junction end disagrees with the germline gene, perhaps due to a read error. V and J are TRBV11-1 and TRBJ2-7; D may be TRBD2 (5 bases). The CDR3 loop spans 17 amino acids. The germline V gene encodes CDR1 SGHAT and CDR2 FQDESV (reference sequence). In nucleotides, the CDR3 is TGCGCCAGCAGCCGATCCATTGGGCGGGCTGGCTCCTACGAGCAGTACTTC. As protein: CASSRSIGRAGSYEQYF.

This clonotype was recorded a few times. This could be a read error, since a much larger clone is one nucleotide away. The rearrangement uses TRBV13 and TRBJ2-1, with 9 bases identical to TRBD2. Germline V CDR1 and CDR2: PRHDT, FYEKMQ (reference sequence). The CDR3 extends over 14 amino acids. V lost 7 bases to trimming and J lost 10 bases; unmatched junction nucleotides: 11. The CDR3 loop is CASNWGTSSEEQFF. CDR3 bases: TGTGCCAGCAACTGGGGGACTAGCTCTGAGGAGCAGTTCTTC.